This TCR beta chain was captured in a study of cytomegalovirus exposure and HLA in healthy donors. Looked up from germline, CDR1 is MNHEY and CDR2 is SVGAGI. Trimming removed 7 bases at V and 0 bases at J, with 15 bases between. The CDR3 has 15 residues. The assay was immunoSEQ multiplex PCR, and TCRdb's table has in-frame clones only and misses some. Seen here are roughly 140,000 clones, approximately 90% observed once, and the top ten hold 0.6% to 0.8%. The J gene is TRBJ1-2, the V gene TRBV6-5, with D unclear. This receptor was taken from a young man in good health and CMV-seronegative. The source material was PBMCs. CDR3 amino acids: CASTNGQATNYGYTF. The CDR3 region has the DNA TGTGCCAGCACCAATGGGCAGGCCACTAACTATGGCTACACCTTC.